The 14 T cell receptor beta chains reported below all come from one sample, sequenced in a study of T cells in Graves' hyperthyroidism and ophthalmopathy. Amplification yielded TCR beta CDR3 regions, with RNA transcripts as the source. First-round RT-PCR with HTBI primers amplified the TCR CDR3 region. TCRdb recomputed calls from the multiplex PCR reads with MiXCR, one row per CDR3 protein. The sample consists of roughly 700,000 distinct CDR3 sequences, 15% to 20% of them appearing once. Material for sequencing was blood. Source of these receptors: a man between 45 and 60 years old with Graves' hyperthyroidism.

The chain couples TRBV5-1 to TRBJ1-5; D unresolved. V lost 0 bases to trimming and J lost 7 bases, with 8 bases between them. Germline V gene data show CDR1 as SGHRS and CDR2 as YFSETQ. CDR3 length equals 13 residues. In DNA form, the CDR3 reads TGCGCCAGCAGCTTGGACGCCGTCCAGCCCCAGCATTTT. Translation gives CASSLDAVQPQHF.

Ten or more counts support this clonotype. The chain recombines TRBV6-2 or TRBV6-3 with TRBJ2-5; tentative D call: TRBD2 (5 bases). V was cut by 6 bases and J by 4 bases, with 12 bases left in between. Germline V gives CDR1 MNHEY, CDR2 SVGEGT. The CDR3 is made up of 13 amino acids. In DNA, the CDR3 is TGTGCCAGCAGGCGGACCGGAGGAGAGACCCAGTACTTC. It codes for CASRRTGGETQYF.

This clonotype appeared a few times. V usage is TRBV13 and J usage is TRBJ2-7; possible D gene TRBD1, 6 bases. Trimming took 0 bases from V and 5 from J, leaving 17 bases between them. The CDR3 has 16 residues. The germline gives CDR1 PRHDT, CDR2 FYEKMQ (reference sequence). The CDR3 protein is CASSLGFRQASHEQYF. As DNA, the CDR3 is TGTGCCAGCAGCTTAGGATTTCGACAGGCGAGTCACGAGCAGTACTTC.

This clonotype came up many times. The chain carries TRBV11-2 and TRBJ2-1; the match to TRBD1 covers 9 bases. The CDR3 consists of 14 residues. The germline CDR1 and CDR2 sequences are SGHAT and FQNNGV. V lost 3 bases and J lost 4; bases outside the gene matches: 1. The CDR3 here is CASSFGQGYNEQFF. Written as DNA, the CDR3 is TGTGCCAGCAGCTTCGGACAGGGGTACAATGAGCAGTTCTTC.

This chain joins TRBV19 and TRBJ2-4; 12 bases map to TRBD2. V was pared by 5 bases and J by 0 bases, with 5 bases of the junction left unmatched. This CDR3 spans 17 amino acids. Germline CDR1 and CDR2: LNHDA and SQIVND (reference sequence). DNA for the CDR3: TGTGCCAGTAGTCCACAGACTAGCGGGAGAGCCAAAAACATTCAGTACTTC. Residues: CASSPQTSGRAKNIQYF.

The chain employs TRBV10-2 and TRBJ2-4; 8 positions agree with TRBD1. This CDR3 spans 12 amino acids. The V segment lost 8 bases and the J segment 8 bases; nucleotides outside the gene matches: 5. CDR1 and CDR2 (germline): WSHSY, SAAADI. This chain's CDR3 is CASGQGLDIQYF. The CDR3 bases are TGCGCCAGCGGACAGGGACTGGACATTCAGTACTTC.

This clonotype was detected many times. The CDR3 DNA reads TGCGCCAGCAGCTTGGCAGCGGGAGGACCCACAGATACGCAGTATTTT. It codes for CASSLAAGGPTDTQYF. The rearrangement links TRBV5-1 to TRBJ2-3; TRBD2 matches 9 bases. CDR1 SGHRS and CDR2 YFSETQ come from the germline V gene. The CDR3 totals 16 residues. V lost 0 bases to trimming and J lost 2 bases; unmatched junction nucleotides: 4.

The CDR3 region is CASSLPKNPGLHTYEQYF. Written as DNA, the CDR3 is TGCGCCAGCAGCCTGCCGAAAAACCCGGGACTCCATACCTACGAGCAGTACTTC. The chain recombines TRBV5-1 with TRBJ2-7; tentative D call: TRBD2 (6 bases). The CDR3 covers 18 residues. Germline-derived CDR1 and CDR2 are SGHRS and YFSETQ. V shed 4 bases and J shed 2 bases, with 25 bases lying between them.

This clonotype was found many times. The chain has TRBV18 and TRBJ2-3; D perhaps matches TRBD2 (6 bases). Trimming took 0 bases from V and 6 from J, leaving 16 bases between them. The CDR3 extends over 16 amino acids. Germline V gene lookup returns CDR1 KGHSH and CDR2 LQKENI. CDR3 coding DNA: TGTGCCAGCTCACCACCGACCCTAGCGAGGAAGGATACGCAGTATTTT. Protein sequence: CASSPPTLARKDTQYF.

This clonotype has at least ten counts. The chain couples TRBV11-2 to TRBJ2-7; weak D call: TRBD1 (6 bases). There are 14 residues in the CDR3. The V end lost 2 bases, the J end lost 4 bases, and 12 bases lay between the germline ends. Germline V gene data show CDR1 as SGHAT and CDR2 as FQNNGV. DNA for the CDR3: TGTGCCAGCAGCTTAATCCAGGGGAGATACGAGCAGTACTTC. Its protein is CASSLIQGRYEQYF.

This clonotype was found many times. This sequence joins TRBV2 and TRBJ1-1; D perhaps matches TRBD1 (5 bases). This CDR3 has 14 amino acids. CDR1 is SNHLY and CDR2 is FYNNEI in the germline V gene. Trimming took off 7 bases at V and 1 base at J, with 13 bases between the two ends. This CDR3 reads CASKVGHQNTEAFF. CDR3 sequence (DNA): TGTGCCAGCAAAGTAGGACACCAGAACACTGAAGCTTTCTTT.

The chain links TRBV20-1 to TRBJ2-1; 11 positions match TRBD2. The V gene's germline CDR1 is DFQATT and CDR2 SNEGSKA (reference sequence). The junction had 8 bases not matched to a gene; V was cut back by 4 bases and J by 6 bases. The CDR3 is 15 amino acids. CDR3: CSAIRLAGIGNEQFF. The CDR3 DNA follows: TGCAGTGCTATTAGACTAGCGGGAATCGGCAATGAGCAGTTCTTC.

This clonotype appeared many times. The chain links TRBV28 to TRBJ2-7, with D perhaps TRBD1 (6 bases). CDR3 length: 14 residues. From germline, CDR1 is MDHEN and CDR2 SYDVKM. Trimming took off 7 bases at V and 1 base at J, with 14 bases between the two ends. CDR3 coding DNA: TGTGCCAGCAATCGTCCACAGGGATCCTACGAGCAGTACTTC. Encoded protein: CASNRPQGSYEQYF.

This clonotype was seen a handful of times. The chain is built from TRBV3-1 and TRBJ1-2; TRBD1 aligns across 9 bases. Germline assignment: CDR1 LGHDT and CDR2 YNNKEL (reference sequence). This CDR3 is built from 17 residues. Germline trimming cut 0 bases from V and 3 bases from J; bases unmatched to any gene: 8. CDR3 bases: TGTGCCAGCAGCCAAGATCGCACAGGGGGCGGGTACTATGGCTACACCTTC. It codes for CASSQDRTGGGYYGYTF.